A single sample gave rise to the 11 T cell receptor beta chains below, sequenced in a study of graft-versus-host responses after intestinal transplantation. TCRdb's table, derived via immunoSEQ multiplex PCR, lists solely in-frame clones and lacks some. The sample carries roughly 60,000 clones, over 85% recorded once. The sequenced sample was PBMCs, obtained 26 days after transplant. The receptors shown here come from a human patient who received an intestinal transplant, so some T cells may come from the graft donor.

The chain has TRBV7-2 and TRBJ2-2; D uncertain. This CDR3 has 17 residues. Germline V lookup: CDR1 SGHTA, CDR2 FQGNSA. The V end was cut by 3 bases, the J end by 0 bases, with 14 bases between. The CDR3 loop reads CASSLVGVVANTGELFF. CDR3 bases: TGTGCCAGCAGCTTGGTCGGAGTCGTCGCGAACACCGGGGAGCTGTTTTTT.

CDR3 sequence reads: CASTSWDGDRGNEQFF. The CDR3 DNA reads as TGTGCCAGCACTAGTTGGGATGGGGACAGGGGGAATGAGCAGTTCTTC. This chain joins TRBV27 and TRBJ2-1, with TRBD1 matching over 11 bases. Germline CDR1 MNHEY, CDR2 SMNVEV (reference sequence). J was trimmed by 7 bases and V by 7 bases; bases with no gene match: 12. The CDR3 extends over 16 amino acids.

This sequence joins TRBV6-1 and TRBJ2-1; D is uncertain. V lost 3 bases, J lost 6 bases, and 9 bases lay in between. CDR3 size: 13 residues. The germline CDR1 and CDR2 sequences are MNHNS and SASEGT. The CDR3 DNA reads TGTGCCAGCAGTGACTACCCCACCAATGAGCAGTTCTTC. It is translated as CASSDYPTNEQFF.

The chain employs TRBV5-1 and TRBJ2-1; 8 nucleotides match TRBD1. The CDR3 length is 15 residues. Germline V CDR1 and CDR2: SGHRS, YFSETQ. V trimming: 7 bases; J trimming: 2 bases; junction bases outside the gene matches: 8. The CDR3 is CASAYSGGPYNEQFF. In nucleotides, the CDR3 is TGCGCCAGCGCATACTCAGGGGGCCCCTACAATGAGCAGTTCTTC.

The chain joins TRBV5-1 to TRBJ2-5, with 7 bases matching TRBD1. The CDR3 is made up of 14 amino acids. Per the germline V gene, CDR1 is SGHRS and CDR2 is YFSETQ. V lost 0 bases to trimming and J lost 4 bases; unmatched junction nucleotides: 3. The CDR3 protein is CASSLEGAGETQYF. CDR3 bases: TGCGCCAGCAGCTTGGAGGGGGCTGGAGAGACCCAGTACTTC.

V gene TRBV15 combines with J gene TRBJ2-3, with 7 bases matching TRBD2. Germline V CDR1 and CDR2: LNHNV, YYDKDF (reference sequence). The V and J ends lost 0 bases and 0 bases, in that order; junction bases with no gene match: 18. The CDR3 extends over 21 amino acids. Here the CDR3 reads CATSRDRVWLAARSSTDTQYF. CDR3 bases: TGTGCCACCAGCAGAGATCGCGTTTGGCTAGCGGCTAGAAGTAGCACAGATACGCAGTATTTT. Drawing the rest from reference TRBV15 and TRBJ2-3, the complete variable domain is DAMVIQNPRYQVTQFGKPVTLSCSQTLNHNVMYWYQQKSSQAPKLLFHYYDKDFNNEADTPDNFQSRRPNTSFCFLDIRSPGLGDTAMYLCATSRDRVWLAARSSTDTQYFGPGTRLTVL.

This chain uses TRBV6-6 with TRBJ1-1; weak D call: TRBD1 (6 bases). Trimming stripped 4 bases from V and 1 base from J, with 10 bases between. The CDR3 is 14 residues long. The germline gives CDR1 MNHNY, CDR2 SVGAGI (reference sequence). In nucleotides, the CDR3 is TGTGCCAGCAGTTTCGGGACAACGAACACTGAAGCTTTCTTT. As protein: CASSFGTTNTEAFF.

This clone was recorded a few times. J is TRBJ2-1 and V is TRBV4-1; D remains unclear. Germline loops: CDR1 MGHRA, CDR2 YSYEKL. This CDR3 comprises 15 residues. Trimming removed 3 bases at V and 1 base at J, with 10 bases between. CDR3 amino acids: CASSHATSSYNEQFF. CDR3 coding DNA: TGCGCCAGCAGCCACGCGACTTCTTCCTACAATGAGCAGTTCTTC.

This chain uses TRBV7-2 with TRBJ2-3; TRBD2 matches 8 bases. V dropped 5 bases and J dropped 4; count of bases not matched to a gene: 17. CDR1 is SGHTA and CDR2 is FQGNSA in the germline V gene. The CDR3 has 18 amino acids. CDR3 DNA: TGTGCCAGCAGCACGCAGATTGGTAGCGGGGTAGGTGCAGATACGCAGTATTTT. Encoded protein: CASSTQIGSGVGADTQYF.

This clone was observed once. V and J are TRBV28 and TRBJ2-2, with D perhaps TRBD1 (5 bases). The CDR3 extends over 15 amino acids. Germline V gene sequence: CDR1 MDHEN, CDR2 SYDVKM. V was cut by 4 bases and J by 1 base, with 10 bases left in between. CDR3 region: CASSSPQGNTGELFF. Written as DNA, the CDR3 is TGTGCCAGCAGTTCCCCCCAGGGGAACACCGGGGAGCTGTTTTTT.

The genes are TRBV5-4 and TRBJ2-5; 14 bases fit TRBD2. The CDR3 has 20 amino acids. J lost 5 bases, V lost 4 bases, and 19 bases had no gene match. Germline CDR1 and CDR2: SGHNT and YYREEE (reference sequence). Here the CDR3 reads CASSPEFTGTSGSRRETQYF. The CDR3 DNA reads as TGTGCCAGCAGCCCAGAGTTTACCGGGACTAGCGGGAGCAGGCGTGAGACCCAGTACTTC.